This TCR beta chain was sequenced in a study of memory CD8 T cells in hepatitis C reinfection. The wider study: HCV reinfection: RNA-positive following two negative tests at least 60 days apart. A couple of donors had tetramer+ CD8 T cells split into CD127- and CD127+ sorts. Two further double resolvers recognized NS5B-2841.

The repertoire was sequenced with immunoSEQ multiplex PCR; TCRdb's copy has only in-frame clones and lacks some. Here the sample spans 350 to 450 clones, about two thirds being singletons. General study results and limits: Only a handful of donors prevented definitive conclusions about public clonotypes.

The CDR3 length is 17 residues. J was trimmed by 5 bases and V by 5 bases; bases with no gene match: 16. Germline CDR1 is MNHEY and CDR2 is SMNVEV (reference sequence). Specified time point: peak reinfection, 3 to 8 weeks after reinfection detection. Sorted cells were sequenced directly ex vivo without any in vitro expansion. The material sequenced was HCV tetramer-positive CD8+ T cells sorted from blood. The TCR sequence derives from a man aged 18-30 years with hepatitis C virus infection. The J gene is TRBJ2-7, the V gene TRBV27; 9 bases line up with TRBD2. The CDR3 protein is CASSPEPAAGGGDEQYF. CDR3 in DNA: TGTGCCAGCAGTCCCGAACCCGCAGCGGGAGGCGGGGACGAGCAGTACTTC.